The clone carrying this T cell receptor (beta chain) was recorded only once. The data belong to a study of T cells in Graves' hyperthyroidism and ophthalmopathy. TCR beta CDR3 region amplification was performed from RNA transcripts. Carried out on the TCR CDR3, a first-round RT-PCR used the HTBI primer set. One entry per CDR3 protein, called by TCRdb with MiXCR from the multiplex PCR reads. The table lists a few hundred thousand distinct CDR3 sequences, about a fifth of them singletons. CDR3 length: 14 amino acids. V lost 5 bases and J lost 0, with 8 bases in between. Germline values: CDR1 MNHEY, CDR2 SMNVEV (reference sequence). Clinical Activity Scores of at least 3, NOSPECS grades of at least 4 and durations under 3 months characterized ophthalmopathy patients. Patients were excluded for uncontrolled infection, other autoimmune disease, pregnancy or lactation. Diagnoses rested on clinical symptoms, serum thyroxine and TRAb, thyroid ultrasound and orbital computed tomography.

The chain joins TRBV27 to TRBJ2-4, with D hard to call. Input material: blood. This clonotype was sampled from a man aged 18 to 30 with Graves' ophthalmopathy. In nucleotides, the CDR3 is TGTGCCAGCAGTCTGCGGAGAGCCAAAAACATTCAGTACTTC. Its protein product is CASSLRRAKNIQYF.